The clone carrying this TCR beta chain was counted only a few times. It was with a sample-barcoded 5' primer and a J-beta primer mix that a second PCR of about 6 to 11 cycles was run. One entry per CDR3 protein, called by TCRdb with MiXCR from the 5' RACE reads. The repertoire consists of 1.5 million to 2 million distinct CDR3 sequences, with roughly 27% occurring once and the leading ten covering roughly 8.2%. This specimen comes from a study of blood T cells in healthy people across ages. V was shortened by 4 bases and J by 0 bases, with 9 bases between the two germline ends. The germline V gene encodes CDR1 SQVTM and CDR2 ANQGSEA. The length of the CDR3 is 13 residues. Researchers isolated at least 7 million PBMCs per sample.

The sequence was obtained from a woman aged 25-40 years in good health. Sequencing was performed on blood. The V gene is TRBV29-1, the J gene TRBJ1-1, with D unclear. CDR3: CSVVHILNTEAFF. Written as DNA, the CDR3 is TGCAGCGTTGTACACATCTTGAACACTGAAGCTTTCTTT.